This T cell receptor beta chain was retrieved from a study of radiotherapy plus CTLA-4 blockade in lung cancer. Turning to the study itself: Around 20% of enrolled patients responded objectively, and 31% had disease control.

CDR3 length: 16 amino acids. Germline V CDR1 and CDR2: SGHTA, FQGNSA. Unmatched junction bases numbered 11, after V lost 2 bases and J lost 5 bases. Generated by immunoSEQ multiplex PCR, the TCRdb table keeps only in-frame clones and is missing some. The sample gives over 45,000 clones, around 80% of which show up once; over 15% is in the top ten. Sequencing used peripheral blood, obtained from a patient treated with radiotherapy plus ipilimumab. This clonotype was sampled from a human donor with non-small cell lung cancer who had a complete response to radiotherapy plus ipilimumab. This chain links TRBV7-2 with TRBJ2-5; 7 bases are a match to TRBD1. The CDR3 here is CASSLMLGGWGETQYF. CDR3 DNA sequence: TGTGCCAGCAGCTTAATGTTAGGGGGCTGGGGGGAGACCCAGTACTTC. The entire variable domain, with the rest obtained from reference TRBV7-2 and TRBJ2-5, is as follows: GAGVSQSPSNKVTEKGKDVELRCDPISGHTALYWYRQSLGQGLEFLIYFQGNSAPDKSGLPSDRFSAERTGGSVSTLTIQRTQQEDSAVYLCASSLMLGGWGETQYFGPGTRLLVL.